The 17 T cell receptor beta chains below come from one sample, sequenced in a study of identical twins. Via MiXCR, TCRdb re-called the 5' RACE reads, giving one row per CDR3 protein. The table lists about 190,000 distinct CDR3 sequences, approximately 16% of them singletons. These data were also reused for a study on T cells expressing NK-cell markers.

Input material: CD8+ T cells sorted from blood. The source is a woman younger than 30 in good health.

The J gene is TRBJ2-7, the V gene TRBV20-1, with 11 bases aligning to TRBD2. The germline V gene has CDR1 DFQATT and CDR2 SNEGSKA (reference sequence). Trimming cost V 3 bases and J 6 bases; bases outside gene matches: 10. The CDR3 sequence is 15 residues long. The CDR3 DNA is TGCAGTGCTAGGGATCTAGCGGGAGGCCTCTCCGAGCAGTACTTC. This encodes CSARDLAGGLSEQYF.

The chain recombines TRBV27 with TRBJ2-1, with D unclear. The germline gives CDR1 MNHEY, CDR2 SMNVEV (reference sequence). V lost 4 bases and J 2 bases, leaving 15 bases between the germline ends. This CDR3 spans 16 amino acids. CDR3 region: CASSSPGLSPYNEQFF. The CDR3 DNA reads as TGTGCCAGCAGTTCTCCGGGTTTAAGCCCCTACAATGAGCAGTTCTTC.

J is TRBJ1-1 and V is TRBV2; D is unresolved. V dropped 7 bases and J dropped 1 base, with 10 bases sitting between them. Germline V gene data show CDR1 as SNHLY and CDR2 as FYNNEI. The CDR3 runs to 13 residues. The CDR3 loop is CASTPTENTEAFF. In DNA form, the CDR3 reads TGTGCCAGCACCCCGACGGAGAACACTGAAGCTTTCTTT.

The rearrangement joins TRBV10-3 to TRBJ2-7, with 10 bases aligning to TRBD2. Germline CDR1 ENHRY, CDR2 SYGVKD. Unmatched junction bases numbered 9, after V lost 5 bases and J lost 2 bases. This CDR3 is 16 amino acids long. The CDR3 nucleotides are TGTGCCATCAGTTTCCCCCCCGGGACTAGCGCCTACGAGCAGTACTTC. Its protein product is CAISFPPGTSAYEQYF.

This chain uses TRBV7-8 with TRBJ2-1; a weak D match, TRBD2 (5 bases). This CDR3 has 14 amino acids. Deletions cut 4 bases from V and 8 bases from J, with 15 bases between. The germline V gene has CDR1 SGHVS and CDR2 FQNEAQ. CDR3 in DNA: TGTGCCAGCAGCTCCGGTCGGGGTAAGGATGAGCAGTTCTTC. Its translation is CASSSGRGKDEQFF.

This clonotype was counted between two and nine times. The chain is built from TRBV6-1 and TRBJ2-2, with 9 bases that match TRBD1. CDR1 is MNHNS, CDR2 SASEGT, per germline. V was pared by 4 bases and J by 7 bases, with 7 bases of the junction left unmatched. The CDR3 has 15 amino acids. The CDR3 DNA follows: TGTGCCAGCAGTGCCTTACAGGGGGCGGGCGGGGAGCTGTTTTTT. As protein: CASSALQGAGGELFF.

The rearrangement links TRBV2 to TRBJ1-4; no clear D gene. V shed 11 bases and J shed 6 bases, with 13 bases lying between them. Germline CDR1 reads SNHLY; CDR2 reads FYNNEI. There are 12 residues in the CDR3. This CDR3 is CARRRADEKLFF. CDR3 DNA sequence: TGTGCCCGCCGTCGGGCGGATGAAAAACTGTTTTTT. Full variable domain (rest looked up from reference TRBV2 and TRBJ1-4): EPEVTQTPSHQVTQMGQEVILRCVPISNHLYFYWYRQILGQKVEFLVSFYNNEISEKSEIFDDQFSVERPDGSNFTLKIRSTKLEDSAMYFCARRRADEKLFFGSGTQLSVL.

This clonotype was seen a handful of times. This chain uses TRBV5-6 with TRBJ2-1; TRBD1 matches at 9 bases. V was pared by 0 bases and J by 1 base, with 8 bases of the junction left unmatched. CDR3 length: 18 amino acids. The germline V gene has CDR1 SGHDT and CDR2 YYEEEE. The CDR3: CASSLDVTGGFSYNEQFF. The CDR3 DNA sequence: TGTGCCAGCAGCTTGGATGTGACAGGGGGATTTTCCTACAATGAGCAGTTCTTC.

The CDR3 nucleotides read TGCAGCGTCGCGACAGGGGGACTAGCGGGGTCCCTCGGGGATACGCAGTATTTT. Encoded protein: CSVATGGLAGSLGDTQYF. This chain joins TRBV29-1 and TRBJ2-3, with TRBD2 identical over 13 bases. After removal of 6 bases from V and 6 bases from J, the junction contained 18 bases not matched to a gene. The CDR3 is made up of 18 amino acids. Germline CDR1 reads SQVTM; CDR2 reads ANQGSEA.

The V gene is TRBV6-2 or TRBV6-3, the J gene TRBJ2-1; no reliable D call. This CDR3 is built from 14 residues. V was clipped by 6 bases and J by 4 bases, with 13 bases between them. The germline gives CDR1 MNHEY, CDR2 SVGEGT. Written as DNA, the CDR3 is TGTGCCAGCAGCCCGGGCGTCGGGTACAATGAGCAGTTCTTC. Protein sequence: CASSPGVGYNEQFF.

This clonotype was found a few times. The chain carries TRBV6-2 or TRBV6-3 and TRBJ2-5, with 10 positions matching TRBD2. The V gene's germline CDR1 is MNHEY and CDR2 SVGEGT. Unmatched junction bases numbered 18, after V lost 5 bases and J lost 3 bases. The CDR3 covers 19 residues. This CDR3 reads CASSPLVRRTSGSKETQYF. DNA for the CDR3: TGTGCCAGCAGTCCCTTAGTAAGGCGGACTAGCGGCTCCAAAGAGACCCAGTACTTC.

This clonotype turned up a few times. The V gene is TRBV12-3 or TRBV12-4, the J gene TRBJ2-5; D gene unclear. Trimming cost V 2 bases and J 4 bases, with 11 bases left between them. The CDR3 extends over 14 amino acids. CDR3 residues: CASSLPDWGETQYF. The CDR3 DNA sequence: TGTGCCAGCAGTTTACCCGACTGGGGAGAGACCCAGTACTTC.

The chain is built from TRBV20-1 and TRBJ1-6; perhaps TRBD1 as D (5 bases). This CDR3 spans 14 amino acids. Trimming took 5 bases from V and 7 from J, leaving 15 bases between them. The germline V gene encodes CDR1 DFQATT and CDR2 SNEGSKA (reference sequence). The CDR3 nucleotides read TGCAGTGCTGGGGGGGGGATGGAAAATTCACCCCTCCACTTT. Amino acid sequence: CSAGGGMENSPLHF.

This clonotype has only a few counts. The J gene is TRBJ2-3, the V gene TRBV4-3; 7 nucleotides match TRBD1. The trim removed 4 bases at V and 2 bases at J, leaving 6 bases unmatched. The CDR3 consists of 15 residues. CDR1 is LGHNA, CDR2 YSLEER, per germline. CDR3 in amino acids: CASSPEGQVTDTQYF. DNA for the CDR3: TGCGCCAGCAGCCCAGAAGGACAGGTCACAGATACGCAGTATTTT.

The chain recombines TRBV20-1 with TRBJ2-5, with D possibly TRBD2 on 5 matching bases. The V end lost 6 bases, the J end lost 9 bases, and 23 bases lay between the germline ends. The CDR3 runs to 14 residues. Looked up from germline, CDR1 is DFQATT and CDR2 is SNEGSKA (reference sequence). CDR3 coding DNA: TGCAGTGCCTTTAATATTACTAGGCCGAGGGCCCAGTACTTC. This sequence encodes CSAFNITRPRAQYF.

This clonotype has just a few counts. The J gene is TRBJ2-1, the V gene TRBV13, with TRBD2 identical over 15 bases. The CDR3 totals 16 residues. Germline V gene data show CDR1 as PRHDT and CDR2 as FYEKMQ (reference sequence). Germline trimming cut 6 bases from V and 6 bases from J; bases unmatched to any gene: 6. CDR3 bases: TGTGCCAGCAGACCCCTGGGACTAGCGGGGGGCAATGAGCAGTTCTTC. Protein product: CASRPLGLAGGNEQFF. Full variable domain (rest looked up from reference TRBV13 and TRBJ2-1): AAGVIQSPRHLIKEKRETATLKCYPIPRHDTVYWYQQGPGQDPQFLISFYEKMQSDKGSIPDRFSAQQFSDYHSELNMSSLELGDSALYFCASRPLGLAGGNEQFFGPGTRLTVL.

The CDR3 nucleotides read TGTGCCAGCAGCTTAGGTGAAGGGAACCCTGGCTACACCTTC. Protein: CASSLGEGNPGYTF. The chain joins TRBV7-9 to TRBJ1-2; D is ambiguous. V lost 1 base and J lost 7, with 13 bases in between. The CDR3 loop spans 14 amino acids. The germline gives CDR1 SEHNR, CDR2 FQNEAQ (reference sequence).